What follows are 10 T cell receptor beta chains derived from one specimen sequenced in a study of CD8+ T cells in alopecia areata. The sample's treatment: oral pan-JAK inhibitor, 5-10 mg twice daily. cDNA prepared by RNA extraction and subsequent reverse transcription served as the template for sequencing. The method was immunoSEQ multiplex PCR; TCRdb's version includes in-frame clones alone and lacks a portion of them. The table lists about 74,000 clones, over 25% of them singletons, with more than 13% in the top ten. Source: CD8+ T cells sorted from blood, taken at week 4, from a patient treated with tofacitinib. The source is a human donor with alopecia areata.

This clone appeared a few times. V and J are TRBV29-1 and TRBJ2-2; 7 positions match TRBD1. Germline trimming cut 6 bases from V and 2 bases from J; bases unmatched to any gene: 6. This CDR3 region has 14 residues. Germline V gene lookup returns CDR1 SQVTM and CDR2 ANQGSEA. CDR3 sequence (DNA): TGCAGCGTCTTCGGACAGGATAACACCGGGGAGCTGTTTTTT. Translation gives CSVFGQDNTGELFF.

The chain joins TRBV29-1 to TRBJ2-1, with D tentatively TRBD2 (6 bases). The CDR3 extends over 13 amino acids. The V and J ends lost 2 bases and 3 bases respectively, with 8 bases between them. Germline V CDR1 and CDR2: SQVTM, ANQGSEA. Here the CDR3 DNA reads TGCAGCGTTGAAACCGGGGGCTACAATGAGCAGTTCTTC. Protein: CSVETGGYNEQFF.

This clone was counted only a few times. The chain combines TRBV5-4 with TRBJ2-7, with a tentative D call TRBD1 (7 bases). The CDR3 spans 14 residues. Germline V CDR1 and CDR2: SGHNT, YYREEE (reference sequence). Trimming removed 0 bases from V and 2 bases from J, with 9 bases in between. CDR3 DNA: TGTGCCAGCAGCTTGGGCGGGACAGCCTACGAGCAGTACTTC. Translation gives CASSLGGTAYEQYF. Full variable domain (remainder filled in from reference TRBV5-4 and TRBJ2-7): ETGVTQSPTHLIKTRGQQVTLRCSSQSGHNTVSWYQQALGQGPQFIFQYYREEENGRGNFPPRFSGLQFPNYSSELNVNALELDDSALYLCASSLGGTAYEQYFGPGTRLTVT.

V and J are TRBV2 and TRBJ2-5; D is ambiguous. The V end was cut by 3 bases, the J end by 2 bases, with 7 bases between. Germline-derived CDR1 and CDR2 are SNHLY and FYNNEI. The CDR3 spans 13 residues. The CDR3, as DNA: TGTGCCAGCAGTGAGAACCCACAAGAGACCCAGTACTTC. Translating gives CASSENPQETQYF. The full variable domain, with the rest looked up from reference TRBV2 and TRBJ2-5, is EPEVTQTPSHQVTQMGQEVILRCVPISNHLYFYWYRQILGQKVEFLVSFYNNEISEKSEIFDDQFSVERPDGSNFTLKIRSTKLEDSAMYFCASSENPQETQYFGPGTRLLVL.

The CDR3: CASSSTGQGSYEQYF. The CDR3, as DNA: TGTGCCAGCAGCTCAACCGGACAGGGAAGTTACGAGCAGTACTTC. The chain uses TRBV7-9 and TRBJ2-7; 8 bases line up with TRBD1. The CDR3 extends over 15 amino acids. J was trimmed by 4 bases and V by 4 bases; bases with no gene match: 9. Germline CDR1 and CDR2: SEHNR and FQNEAQ (reference sequence). The full variable domain, in which reference TRBV7-9 and TRBJ2-7 provide the parts outside the CDR3, is DTGVSQNPRHKITKRGQNVTFRCDPISEHNRLYWYRQTLGQGPEFLTYFQNEAQLEKSRLLSDRFSAERPKGSFSTLEIQRTEQGDSAMYLCASSSTGQGSYEQYFGPGTRLTVT.

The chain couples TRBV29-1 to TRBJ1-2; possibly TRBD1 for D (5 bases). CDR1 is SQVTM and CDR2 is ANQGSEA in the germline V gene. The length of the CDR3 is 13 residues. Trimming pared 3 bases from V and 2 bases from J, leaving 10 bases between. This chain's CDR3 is CSVEGVLNYGYTF. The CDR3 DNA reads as TGCAGCGTTGAGGGGGTTTTGAACTATGGCTACACCTTC.

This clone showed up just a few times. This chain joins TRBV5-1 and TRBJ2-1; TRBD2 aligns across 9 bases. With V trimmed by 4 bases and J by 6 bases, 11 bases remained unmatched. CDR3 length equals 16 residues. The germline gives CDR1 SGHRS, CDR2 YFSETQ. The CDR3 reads CASSPYSGLASNEQFF. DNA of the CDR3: TGCGCCAGCAGCCCCTACTCCGGACTAGCGAGCAATGAGCAGTTCTTC.

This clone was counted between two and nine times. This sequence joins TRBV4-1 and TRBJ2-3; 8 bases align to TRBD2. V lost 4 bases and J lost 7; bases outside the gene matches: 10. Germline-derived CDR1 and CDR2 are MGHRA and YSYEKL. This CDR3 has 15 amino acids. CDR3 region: CASSPAGGNAYTQYF. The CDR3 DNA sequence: TGCGCCAGCAGCCCCGCGGGAGGTAACGCATATACGCAGTATTTT.

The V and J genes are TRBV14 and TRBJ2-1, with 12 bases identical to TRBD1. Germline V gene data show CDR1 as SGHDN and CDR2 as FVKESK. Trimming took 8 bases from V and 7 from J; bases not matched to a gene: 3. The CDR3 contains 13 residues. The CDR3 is CASGTGGINEQFF. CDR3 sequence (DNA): TGTGCCAGCGGGACAGGGGGCATAAATGAGCAGTTCTTC.

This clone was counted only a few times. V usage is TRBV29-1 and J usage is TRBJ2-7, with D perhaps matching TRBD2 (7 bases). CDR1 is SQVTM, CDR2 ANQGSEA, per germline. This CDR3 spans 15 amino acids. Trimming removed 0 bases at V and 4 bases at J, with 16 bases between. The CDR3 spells CSVEDGRGGGYEQYF. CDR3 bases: TGCAGCGTTGAAGACGGTAGGGGGGGCGGTTACGAGCAGTACTTC.